In its sample, the clone carrying this TCR beta chain was seen a few times. The sample comes from a study of blood T cell repertoires in COVID-19. Across the study: The samples span acute and convalescent COVID-19 from the United States, Italy and Spain.

Source study methods: For nucleated cells, counts were estimated from reference gene primer amplification. TCRdb's copy holds only in-frame clones and misses some; the assay was immunoSEQ multiplex PCR. That table supplies the V and J calls and clone size; D and trimming were determined from the DNA. The repertoire holds a few hundred thousand clones, with roughly 85% as singletons. The CDR3 covers 17 residues. Trimming removed 7 bases at V and 9 bases at J, with 25 bases between. The germline V gene encodes CDR1 MGHDK and CDR2 SYGVNS. The source of this sequence is a young woman with acute or convalescent COVID-19. Sequenced input: peripheral blood. The chain links TRBV25-1 to TRBJ1-6, with D tentatively TRBD1 (6 bases). DNA for the CDR3: TGTGCCAGCACCGAGGGGGGGTCCCGCATACCTACTTCACCCCTCCACTTT. The encoded protein is CASTEGGSRIPTSPLHF.